A single sample is the source of the 30 T cell receptor beta chains below, sequenced in a study of Graves' ophthalmopathy and Graves' hyperthyroidism. Amplifying from RNA transcripts, the study obtained TCR beta CDR3 regions. HTBI primers primed a first-round RT-PCR, and a second-round multiplex PCR followed. In TCRdb, the multiplex PCR reads were re-called with MiXCR into one record per CDR3 protein. The sample contains a few hundred thousand distinct CDR3 sequences, roughly a sixth of which appear only once. The source material was peripheral blood. The receptors stem from an adult man with Graves' ophthalmopathy.

This clonotype appeared many times. The chain joins TRBV27 to TRBJ1-3; 7 nucleotides align to TRBD1. Germline V gives CDR1 MNHEY, CDR2 SMNVEV (reference sequence). The CDR3 extends over 17 amino acids. With 6 bases clipped from V and 0 bases from J, the junction kept 11 bases outside the gene matches. The DNA for the CDR3 is TGTGCCAGCAGCCCGAGGGCCCCAGGGGGCTCTGGAAACACCATATATTTT. Encoded protein: CASSPRAPGGSGNTIYF.

The sample holds many counts of this clonotype. The CDR3 protein is CASSYLEETQYF. The CDR3 DNA is TGTGCCAGCAGCTATCTAGAAGAGACCCAGTACTTC. V gene TRBV12-3 or TRBV12-4 combines with J gene TRBJ2-5; D gene uncertain. Trimming cost V 6 bases and J 3 bases, with 8 bases left between them. The CDR3 runs to 12 residues.

The gene calls are TRBV6-5 and TRBJ2-7; TRBD2 matches at 10 bases. CDR1 is MNHEY, CDR2 SVGAGI, per germline. CDR3 length: 15 residues. V gave up 6 bases and J gave up 4 bases; unmatched junction bases: 9. The CDR3 is CASRYKREGRYEQYF. As DNA, the CDR3 is TGTGCCAGCAGGTACAAGCGGGAGGGCCGGTACGAGCAGTACTTC.

In its sample, this clonotype was seen many times. The chain is built from TRBV10-3 and TRBJ2-7; D is perhaps TRBD2 (6 bases). CDR1 is ENHRY and CDR2 is SYGVKD in the germline V gene. The CDR3 runs to 14 residues. V was pared by 3 bases and J by 4 bases, with 13 bases between. This CDR3 reads CAISDPDYQYEQYF. The CDR3 DNA reads TGTGCCATCAGTGACCCGGACTACCAATACGAGCAGTACTTC.

Ten or more counts support this clonotype. The chain links TRBV11-2 to TRBJ2-2; 10 bases are shared with TRBD2. This CDR3 contains 16 residues. Germline values: CDR1 SGHAT, CDR2 FQNNGV. The junction had 1 base not matched to a gene; V was cut back by 2 bases and J by 1 base. The CDR3 sequence is CASSLRLAGNTGELFF. The CDR3 DNA is TGTGCCAGCAGCTTAAGACTAGCGGGGAACACCGGGGAGCTGTTTTTT. The full variable domain, rest sourced from reference TRBV11-2 and TRBJ2-2, is EAGVAQSPRYKIIEKRQSVAFWCNPISGHATLYWYQQILGQGPKLLIQFQNNGVVDDSQLPKDRFSAERLKGVDSTLKIQPAKLEDSAVYLCASSLRLAGNTGELFFGEGSRLTVL.

This chain joins TRBV27 and TRBJ1-1, with a tentative D call TRBD1 (5 bases). The V gene's germline CDR1 is MNHEY and CDR2 SMNVEV (reference sequence). V was cut by 6 bases and J by 8 bases, with 13 bases left in between. The CDR3 length is 12 residues. CDR3 region: CASRTQGSEAFF. The CDR3 DNA follows: TGTGCCAGCAGAACCCAGGGCTCGGAAGCTTTCTTT.

This clonotype was seen at least ten times. The chain couples TRBV5-1 to TRBJ2-4, with D possibly being TRBD1 (8 bases). The germline CDR1 and CDR2 sequences are SGHRS and YFSETQ. The CDR3 runs to 14 residues. Trimming took 3 bases from V and 5 from J, leaving 12 bases between them. The CDR3 DNA reads as TGCGCCAGCAGCTCTACAGGGGGGGAAAACATTCAGTACTTC. Its translation: CASSSTGGENIQYF.

In its sample, this clonotype was seen many times. The chain uses TRBV7-2 and TRBJ2-7; tentative D call: TRBD2 (6 bases). Germline V gene data show CDR1 as SGHTA and CDR2 as FQGNSA. V gave up 1 base and J gave up 5 bases, with 15 bases separating them. This CDR3 is 15 amino acids long. The CDR3 loop reads CASSLVYGRRNEQYF. DNA for the CDR3: TGTGCCAGCAGCTTAGTGTATGGGAGGCGCAACGAGCAGTACTTC.

This chain uses TRBV27 with TRBJ2-2; no clear D gene. Per the germline V gene, CDR1 is MNHEY and CDR2 is SMNVEV (reference sequence). The ends were cut back, 4 bases at V and 0 bases at J, with 6 bases in the middle. This CDR3 is built from 14 residues. The CDR3 DNA is TGTGCCAGCAGTTCGCCCCCGAACACCGGGGAGCTGTTTTTT. Translation: CASSSPPNTGELFF.

At least ten counts were recorded for this clonotype. V gene TRBV19 combines with J gene TRBJ2-7; D possibly corresponds to TRBD1 (5 bases). The germline gives CDR1 LNHDA, CDR2 SQIVND (reference sequence). CDR3 length: 14 residues. Between the trimmed V and J ends, which lost 1 base and 1 base, there was a span of 8 bases. The CDR3 coding sequence is TGTGCCAGTAGTATAGGGACACCTTCCTACGAGCAGTACTTC. It specifies CASSIGTPSYEQYF.

V gene TRBV12-3 or TRBV12-4 combines with J gene TRBJ2-7, with 10 bases identical to TRBD2. The CDR3 contains 15 residues. V lost 3 bases and J lost 3; bases outside the gene matches: 5. Written as DNA, the CDR3 is TGTGCCAGCAGTTTGGCGCTAGCGGGAGACTACGAGCAGTACTTC. As protein: CASSLALAGDYEQYF.

This clonotype was observed at least ten times. The V and J genes are TRBV19 and TRBJ2-7, with 10 bases aligning to TRBD2. Trimming took 3 bases from V and 6 from J; bases not matched to a gene: 5. This CDR3 has 14 amino acids. The germline gives CDR1 LNHDA, CDR2 SQIVND (reference sequence). In DNA, the CDR3 is TGTGCCAGTAGTATCTCACTAGCGGGAACCGAGCAGTACTTC. This translates into CASSISLAGTEQYF.

This clonotype was detected many times. This chain connects TRBV19 to TRBJ1-3, with D perhaps matching TRBD1 (6 bases). V lost 5 bases and J 6 bases, leaving 20 bases between the germline ends. CDR3 length: 16 residues. Germline V gene lookup returns CDR1 LNHDA and CDR2 SQIVND (reference sequence). CDR3 residues: CASSLVSYRDVNTIYF. CDR3 coding DNA: TGTGCCAGTAGTCTCGTCAGCTACAGGGACGTAAACACCATATATTTT.

This clonotype was seen ten or more times. This rearrangement joins TRBV6-1 to TRBJ2-5; the match to TRBD1 covers 8 bases. Trimming cost V 4 bases and J 5 bases; bases outside gene matches: 6. Germline-derived CDR1 and CDR2 are MNHNS and SASEGT. The CDR3 extends over 14 amino acids. The CDR3 loop is CASSGRTGFETQYF. The CDR3 nucleotides are TGTGCCAGCAGTGGGCGGACAGGGTTTGAGACCCAGTACTTC.

This clonotype was counted ten times or more. The chain employs TRBV20-1 and TRBJ1-1; no reliable D call. This CDR3 comprises 12 residues. Germline-derived CDR1 and CDR2 are DFQATT and SNEGSKA (reference sequence). Trimming removed 2 bases from V and 4 bases from J, with 8 bases in between. The CDR3 DNA sequence: TGCAGTGCTAGAAAGGGCAGCACTGAAGCTTTCTTT. Its protein product is CSARKGSTEAFF.

This clonotype has at least ten counts. V usage is TRBV7-3 and J usage is TRBJ2-5; 7 bases align to TRBD1. V trimming: 4 bases; J trimming: 4 bases; junction bases outside the gene matches: 6. This CDR3 has 14 residues. Germline-derived CDR1 and CDR2 are SGHTA and FQGTGA. The CDR3 nucleotides are TGTGCCAGCAGCTCCCAGGGGGTCCCAGAGACCCAGTACTTC. Its translation is CASSSQGVPETQYF.

The sample holds many counts of this clonotype. The gene calls are TRBV20-1 and TRBJ1-5; the match to TRBD1 covers 7 bases. Unmatched junction bases numbered 10, after V lost 3 bases and J lost 5 bases. CDR1 is DFQATT and CDR2 is SNEGSKA in the germline V gene (reference sequence). The CDR3 spans 15 residues. The CDR3 DNA is TGCAGTGCTAGGCAGGGGGGAGGACGGTATCAGCCCCAGCATTTT. Its translation: CSARQGGGRYQPQHF.

This clonotype was observed at least ten times. The chain is built from TRBV7-8 and TRBJ1-5; no clear D gene. The CDR3 consists of 17 residues. Per germline, CDR1 SGHVS and CDR2 FQNEAQ. The V end lost 5 bases, the J end lost 4 bases, and 21 bases lay between the germline ends. The CDR3 loop is CASSGATALSGNQPQHF. CDR3 coding DNA: TGTGCCAGCAGCGGCGCGACGGCGCTTTCGGGTAATCAGCCCCAGCATTTT. Based on the CDR3 plus reference TRBV7-8 and TRBJ1-5, the full variable domain is GAGVSQSPRYKVAKRGQDVALRCDPISGHVSLFWYQQALGQGPEFLTYFQNEAQLDKSGLPSDRFFAERPEGSVSTLKIQRTQQEDSAVYLCASSGATALSGNQPQHFGDGTRLSIL.

The genes are TRBV5-1 and TRBJ2-5; 7 bases match TRBD1. The V segment lost 4 bases and the J segment 9 bases; nucleotides outside the gene matches: 9. CDR3 length: 13 residues. The germline gives CDR1 SGHRS, CDR2 YFSETQ. The CDR3 nucleotides read TGCGCCAGCAGCCCGGCAACAGGGGCGGCCCAGTACTTC. It encodes CASSPATGAAQYF.

The chain has TRBV10-1 and TRBJ2-7, with TRBD2 matching over 11 bases. CDR1 and CDR2 from the germline V gene are WNHNN and SYGVQD (reference sequence). V shed 10 bases and J 0 bases; nucleotides not matched to a gene: 11. The length of the CDR3 is 16 residues. The CDR3 sequence: CATPGVAGGNSYEQYF. The CDR3 DNA sequence: TGCGCCACCCCGGGAGTAGCGGGAGGGAACTCCTACGAGCAGTACTTC.

This clonotype has a count of ten or more. The chain is built from TRBV6-1 and TRBJ1-6, with D unresolved. CDR1 is MNHNS and CDR2 is SASEGT in the germline V gene. Trimming removed 3 bases at V and 14 bases at J, with 11 bases between. This CDR3 has 12 amino acids. Here the CDR3 reads CASSDGLKALHF. CDR3 nucleotide sequence: TGTGCCAGCAGTGACGGTCTCAAGGCCCTCCACTTT.

In its sample, this clonotype was seen a few times. The chain carries TRBV28 and TRBJ2-7, with D hard to call. This CDR3 contains 12 residues. V dropped 5 bases and J dropped 4 bases, with 9 bases sitting between them. Germline V CDR1 and CDR2: MDHEN, SYDVKM. Here the CDR3 DNA reads TGTGCCAGCAGTCTCAATATGTACGAGCAGTACTTC. Amino acid sequence: CASSLNMYEQYF.

At least ten counts were recorded for this clonotype. CDR3 loop: CSVRGGAPEAFF. Written as DNA, the CDR3 is TGCAGTGTTCGGGGGGGGGCCCCTGAAGCTTTCTTT. J is TRBJ1-1 and V is TRBV20-1; D might be TRBD1 (6 bases). Between the trimmed V and J ends, which lost 7 bases and 6 bases, there was a span of 15 bases. In germline, CDR1 is DFQATT, CDR2 SNEGSKA (reference sequence). There are 12 residues in the CDR3.

This clonotype showed up many times. The junction departs from germline at one end; a sequencing error may be responsible. This chain joins TRBV4-2 and TRBJ1-1, with D hard to call. Germline assignment: CDR1 LGHNA and CDR2 YNFKEQ. CDR3 length equals 11 residues. This chain's CDR3 is CASGQDTEAFF. In DNA form, the CDR3 reads TGTGCCAGCGGCCAGGACACTGAAGCTTTCTTT.

In this sample, this clonotype turned up many times. The chain combines TRBV20-1 with TRBJ1-2; D perhaps matches TRBD1 (5 bases). The CDR3 has 14 amino acids. Per the germline V gene, CDR1 is DFQATT and CDR2 is SNEGSKA (reference sequence). The V end was cut by 4 bases, the J end by 0 bases, with 12 bases between. The CDR3: CSAKAVGANYGYTF. The CDR3 nucleotides read TGCAGTGCTAAGGCCGTGGGGGCTAACTATGGCTACACCTTC.

This clonotype came up many times. CDR3 sequence: CASSLVDPGGLGETQYF. CDR3 nucleotide sequence: TGTGCCAGCAGCTTAGTAGATCCGGGGGGGCTCGGGGAGACCCAGTACTTC. The genes are TRBV7-8 and TRBJ2-5; 8 bases line up with TRBD2. CDR1 SGHVS and CDR2 FQNEAQ come from the germline V gene. The CDR3 covers 17 residues. Trimming took 1 base from V and 5 from J; bases not matched to a gene: 12.

This clonotype was found many times. V is TRBV7-2 and J is TRBJ1-1; 10 positions agree with TRBD1. This CDR3 comprises 15 residues. Germline CDR1 is SGHTA and CDR2 is FQGNSA. Trimming at V came to 3 bases and at J to 5 bases, leaving 6 bases not matched to a gene. The CDR3 nucleotides are TGTGCCAGCAGCTTTACCGGGACAGGGGTTACTGAAGCTTTCTTT. This translates into CASSFTGTGVTEAFF.

In this sample, this clonotype turned up many times. The rearrangement links TRBV6-1 to TRBJ2-7; TRBD2 aligns across 7 bases. After removal of 0 bases from V and 4 bases from J, the junction contained 6 bases not matched to a gene. The CDR3 runs 15 residues. The germline V gene encodes CDR1 MNHNS and CDR2 SASEGT. CDR3 sequence: CASSEARGSSYEQYF. Written as DNA, the CDR3 is TGTGCCAGCAGTGAAGCGCGCGGGAGCTCTTACGAGCAGTACTTC.

This clonotype was detected ten times or more. The chain uses TRBV7-8 and TRBJ2-7, with D maybe TRBD1 (5 bases). Trimming removed 3 bases at V and 3 bases at J, with 9 bases between. The CDR3 loop spans 13 amino acids. Germline loops: CDR1 SGHVS, CDR2 FQNEAQ. This CDR3 reads CASSLGQDYEQYF. The CDR3 coding sequence is TGTGCCAGCAGCTTGGGGCAGGACTACGAGCAGTACTTC.

There are many counts of this clonotype. The chain has TRBV7-2 and TRBJ1-5; D might be TRBD1 (6 bases). V lost 0 bases and J lost 5, with 8 bases in between. This CDR3 is 14 amino acids long. Germline lookup yields CDR1 SGHTA and CDR2 FQGNSA. The CDR3 is CASSLAQGHQPQHF. The CDR3 DNA is TGTGCCAGCAGCTTAGCACAGGGCCATCAGCCCCAGCATTTT.